The 5 T cell receptor beta chains below come from one sample, sequenced in a study of blood T cell repertoires in COVID-19. Generated by immunoSEQ multiplex PCR, the TCRdb table keeps only in-frame clones and is missing some. This sample carries 300,000 to 350,000 clones, around 90% of them seen once, and the ten largest clones take approximately 4%. The specimen was PBMCs or T cells enriched from blood (not recorded which). The receptor source for this set is a woman aged 18 to 35 with acute COVID-19.

This chain links TRBV10-3 with TRBJ2-5; TRBD2 might be the D (7 bases). CDR1 and CDR2 (germline): ENHRY, SYGVKD. The CDR3 totals 14 residues. The V gene lost 3 bases and the J gene lost 5 bases, with 13 bases spanning the gap. CDR3 nucleotide sequence: TGTGCCATCAGTGACGGGACGGGGGGCGAGACCCAGTACTTC. As protein: CAISDGTGGETQYF.

This chain joins TRBV18 and TRBJ1-5; no clear D. This CDR3 is 13 amino acids long. V was trimmed by 3 bases and J by 6 bases, leaving 9 bases between them. Germline V gene lookup returns CDR1 KGHSH and CDR2 LQKENI. The CDR3 loop reads CASSPPGIQPQHF. The DNA for the CDR3 is TGTGCCAGCTCACCCCCCGGGATTCAGCCCCAGCATTTT.

This chain joins TRBV4-1 and TRBJ2-7, with 7 bases lining up with TRBD2. Trimming removed 3 bases from V and 4 bases from J; junction bases left unmatched: 9. The CDR3 is 15 residues long. The germline CDR1 and CDR2 sequences are MGHRA and YSYEKL. CDR3 sequence (DNA): TGCGCCAGCAGCCACCAGGGAGGGCCCTTATACGAGCAGTACTTC. Amino acids: CASSHQGGPLYEQYF.

This clone was observed once. The chain uses TRBV5-1 and TRBJ2-7, with 14 bases aligning to TRBD2. V lost 1 base to trimming and J lost 6 bases; unmatched junction nucleotides: 12. CDR1 is SGHRS, CDR2 YFSETQ, per germline. The CDR3 has 18 amino acids. The chain's CDR3 is CASSLKTSGRAIVVEQYF. The DNA of the CDR3 is TGCGCCAGCAGCTTGAAGACTAGCGGGAGGGCCATAGTTGTCGAGCAGTACTTC.

The sample holds a few counts of this clone. The chain combines TRBV5-4 with TRBJ1-1, with 8 positions matching TRBD1. The germline V gene has CDR1 SGHNT and CDR2 YYREEE (reference sequence). The J segment lost 1 base and the V segment lost 3 bases, leaving 5 bases of the junction unmatched. The CDR3 length is 15 residues. The DNA for the CDR3 is TGTGCCAGCAGCTATGACAGGGGTTCGAACACTGAAGCTTTCTTT. It is translated as CASSYDRGSNTEAFF.